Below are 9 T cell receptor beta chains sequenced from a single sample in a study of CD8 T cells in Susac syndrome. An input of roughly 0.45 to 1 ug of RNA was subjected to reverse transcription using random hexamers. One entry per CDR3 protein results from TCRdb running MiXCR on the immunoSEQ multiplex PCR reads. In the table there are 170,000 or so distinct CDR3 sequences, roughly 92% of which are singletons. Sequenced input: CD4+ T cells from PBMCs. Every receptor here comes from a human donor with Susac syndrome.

CDR3 nucleotides: TGCAGTGCTAGTAATCGACTCCACGAGCAGTACTTC. This encodes CSASNRLHEQYF. The rearrangement uses TRBV20-1 and TRBJ2-7, with no clear D. This CDR3 contains 12 residues. Looked up from germline, CDR1 is DFQATT and CDR2 is SNEGSKA (reference sequence). V gave up 3 bases and J gave up 5 bases, with 11 bases separating them.

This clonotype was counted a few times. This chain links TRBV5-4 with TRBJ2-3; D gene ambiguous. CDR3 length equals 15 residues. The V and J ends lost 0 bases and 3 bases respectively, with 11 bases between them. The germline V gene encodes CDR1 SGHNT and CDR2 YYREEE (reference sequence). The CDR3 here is CASSLAASSTDTQYF. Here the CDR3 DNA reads TGTGCCAGCAGCTTGGCGGCCTCCTCGACAGATACGCAGTATTTT.

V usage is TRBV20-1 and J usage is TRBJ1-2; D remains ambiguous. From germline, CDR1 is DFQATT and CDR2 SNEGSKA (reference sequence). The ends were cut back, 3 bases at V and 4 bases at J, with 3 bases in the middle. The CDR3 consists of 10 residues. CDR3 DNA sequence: TGCAGTGCTAGTAGCTATGGCTACACCTTC. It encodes CSASSYGYTF.

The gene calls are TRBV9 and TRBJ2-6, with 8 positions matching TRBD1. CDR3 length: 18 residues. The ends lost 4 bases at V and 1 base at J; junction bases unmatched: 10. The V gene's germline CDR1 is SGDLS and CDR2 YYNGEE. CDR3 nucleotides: TGTGCCAGCAGCTCTCAACAGGGGGTAAATTCTGGGGCCAACGTCCTGACTTTC. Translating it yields CASSSQQGVNSGANVLTF.

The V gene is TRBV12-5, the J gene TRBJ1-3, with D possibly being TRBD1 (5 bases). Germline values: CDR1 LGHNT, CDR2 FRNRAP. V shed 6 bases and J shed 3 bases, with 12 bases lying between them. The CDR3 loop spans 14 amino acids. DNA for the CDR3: TGTGCTAGTGGGGCCGCAGGGAGTGGAAACACCATATATTTT. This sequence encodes CASGAAGSGNTIYF.

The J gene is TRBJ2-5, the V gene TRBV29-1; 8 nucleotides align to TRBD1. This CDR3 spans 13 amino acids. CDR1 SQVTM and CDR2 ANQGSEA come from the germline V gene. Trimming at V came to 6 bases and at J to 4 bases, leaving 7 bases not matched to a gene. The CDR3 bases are TGCAGCGTCCAGGGGGCCCCGGGAGAGACCCAGTACTTC. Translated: CSVQGAPGETQYF.

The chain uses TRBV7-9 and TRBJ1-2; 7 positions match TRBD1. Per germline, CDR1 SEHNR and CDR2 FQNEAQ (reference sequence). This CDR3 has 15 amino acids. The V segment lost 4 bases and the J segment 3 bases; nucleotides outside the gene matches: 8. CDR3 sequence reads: CASSSSDRSHYGYTF. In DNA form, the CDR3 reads TGTGCCAGCAGCTCATCGGACAGGTCCCACTATGGCTACACCTTC.

CDR3 nucleotides: TGTGCCAGCAGCCCAAAACAGGGGGCCAGAGGCTACACCTTC. Its protein product is CASSPKQGARGYTF. V is TRBV3-1 and J is TRBJ1-2, with 9 positions matching TRBD1. The CDR3 spans 14 residues. Germline values: CDR1 LGHDT, CDR2 YNNKEL (reference sequence). V lost 4 bases to trimming and J lost 8 bases; unmatched junction nucleotides: 8.

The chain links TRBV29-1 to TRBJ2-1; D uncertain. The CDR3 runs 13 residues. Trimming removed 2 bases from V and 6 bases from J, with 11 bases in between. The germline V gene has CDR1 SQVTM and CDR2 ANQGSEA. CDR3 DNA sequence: TGCAGCGTTGAATCGAATACGGGCAATGAGCAGTTCTTC. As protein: CSVESNTGNEQFF.